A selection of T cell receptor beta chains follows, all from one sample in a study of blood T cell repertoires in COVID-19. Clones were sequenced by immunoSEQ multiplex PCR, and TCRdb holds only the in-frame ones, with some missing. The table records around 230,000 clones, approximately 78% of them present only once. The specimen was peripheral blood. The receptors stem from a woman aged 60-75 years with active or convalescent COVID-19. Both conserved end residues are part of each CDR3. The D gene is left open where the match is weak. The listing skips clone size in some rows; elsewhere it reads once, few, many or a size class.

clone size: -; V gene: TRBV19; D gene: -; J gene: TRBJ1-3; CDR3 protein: CASSFAGGNTIYF; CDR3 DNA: TGTGCCAGTAGTTTTGCGGGCGGAAACACCATATATTTT
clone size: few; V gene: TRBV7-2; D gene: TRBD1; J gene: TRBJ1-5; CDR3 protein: CASSTGNQPQHF; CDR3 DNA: TGTGCCAGCTCGACAGGGAATCAGCCCCAGCATTTT
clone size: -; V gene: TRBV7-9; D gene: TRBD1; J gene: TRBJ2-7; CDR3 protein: CASSPPGTGVDEQYF; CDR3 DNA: TGTGCCAGCAGCCCACCCGGGACAGGGGTCGACGAGCAGTACTTC
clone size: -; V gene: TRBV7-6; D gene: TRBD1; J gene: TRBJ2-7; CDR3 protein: CASSLGTNRDRKKNEQYF; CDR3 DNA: TGTGCCAGCAGCCTGGGGACCAACCGGGACAGAAAAAAAAACGAGCAGTACTTC
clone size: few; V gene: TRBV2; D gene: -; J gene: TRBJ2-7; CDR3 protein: CASSYGSAYEQYF; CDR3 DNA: TGTGCCAGCAGCTACGGGTCGGCGTACGAGCAGTACTTC
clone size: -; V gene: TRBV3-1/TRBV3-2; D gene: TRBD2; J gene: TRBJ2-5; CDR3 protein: CASSQDRSRTSGGAETQYF; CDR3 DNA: TGTGCCAGCAGCCAAGATCGATCTAGGACTAGCGGGGGGGCAGAGACCCAGTACTTC
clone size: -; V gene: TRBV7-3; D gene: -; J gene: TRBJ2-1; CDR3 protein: CASSSLNLPQFF; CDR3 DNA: TGTGCCAGCAGCTCCCTGAATCTACCGCAGTTCTTC
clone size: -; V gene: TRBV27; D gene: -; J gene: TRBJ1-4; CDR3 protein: CASSPGMSEKLFF; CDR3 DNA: TGTGCCAGCAGTCCCGGGATGTCTGAAAAACTGTTTTTT
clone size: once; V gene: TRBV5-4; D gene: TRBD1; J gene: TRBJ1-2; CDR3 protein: CASSVPGQGSYGYTF; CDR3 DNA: TGTGCCAGCAGCGTACCGGGACAGGGGAGCTATGGCTACACCTTC
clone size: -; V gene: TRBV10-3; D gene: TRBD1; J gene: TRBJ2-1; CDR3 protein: CAISAVDRGFYNEQFF; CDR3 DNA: TGTGCCATCAGTGCCGTCGACAGGGGGTTCTACAATGAGCAGTTCTTC
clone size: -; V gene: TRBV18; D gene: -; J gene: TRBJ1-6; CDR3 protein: CASSRTENSPLHF; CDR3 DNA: TGTGCCAGCTCAAGGACAGAAAATTCACCCCTCCATTTT
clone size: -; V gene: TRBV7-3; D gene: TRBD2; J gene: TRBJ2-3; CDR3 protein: CASSYSGAVTDTQYF; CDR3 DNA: TGTGCCAGCAGCTACAGCGGGGCTGTCACAGATACGCAGTATTTT
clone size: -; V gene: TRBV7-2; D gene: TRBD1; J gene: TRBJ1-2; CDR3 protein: CASSLGTGDNYGYTF; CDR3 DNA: TGTGCCAGCAGCTTAGGGACAGGGGATAATTATGGCTACACCTTC
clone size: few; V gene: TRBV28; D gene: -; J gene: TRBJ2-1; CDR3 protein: CASSQTGEGYNEQFF; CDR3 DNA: TGTGCCAGCAGTCAGACAGGGGAGGGATACAATGAGCAGTTCTTC
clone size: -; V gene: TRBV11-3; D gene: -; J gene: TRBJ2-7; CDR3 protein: CASSPTGTNYEQYF; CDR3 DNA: TGTGCCAGCAGCCCAACCGGGACAAATTACGAGCAGTACTTC
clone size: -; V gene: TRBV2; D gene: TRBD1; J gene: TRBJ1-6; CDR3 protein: CASKRDRVRNSPLHF; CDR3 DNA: TGTGCCAGCAAGAGGGACAGGGTTCGTAATTCACCCCTCCACTTT
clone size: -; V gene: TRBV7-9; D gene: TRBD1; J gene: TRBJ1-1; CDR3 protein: CASSLGQGVMNTEAFF; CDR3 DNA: TGTGCCAGCAGCTTGGGACAGGGGGTCATGAACACTGAAGCTTTCTTT
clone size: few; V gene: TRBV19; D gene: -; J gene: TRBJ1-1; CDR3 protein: CASSSPRYTQNTEAFF; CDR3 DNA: TGTGCCAGTAGTAGCCCCCGTTACACCCAGAACACTGAAGCTTTCTTT
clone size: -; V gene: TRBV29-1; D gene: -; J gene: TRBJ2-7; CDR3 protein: CSVSLTDPYEQYF; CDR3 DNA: TGCAGCGTTTCCCTGACAGACCCCTACGAGCAGTACTTC
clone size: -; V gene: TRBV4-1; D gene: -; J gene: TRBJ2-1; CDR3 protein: CASSQVLRDEQFF; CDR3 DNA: TGCGCCAGCAGCCAAGTTCTTCGGGATGAGCAGTTCTTC
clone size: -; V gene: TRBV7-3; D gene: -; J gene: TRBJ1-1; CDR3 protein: CASSLGGRDTEAFF; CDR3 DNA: TGTGCCAGCAGCTTGGGAGGGAGGGACACTGAAGCTTTCTTT
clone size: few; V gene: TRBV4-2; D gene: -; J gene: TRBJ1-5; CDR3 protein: CASSQEVGSIWRQPQHF; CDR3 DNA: TGTGCCAGCAGCCAAGAGGTAGGCAGCATCTGGAGGCAGCCCCAGCATTTT
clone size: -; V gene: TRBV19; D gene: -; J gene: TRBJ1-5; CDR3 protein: CASSSGLNQPQHF; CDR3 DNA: TGTGCCAGTAGTTCGGGGTTGAATCAGCCCCAGCATTTT
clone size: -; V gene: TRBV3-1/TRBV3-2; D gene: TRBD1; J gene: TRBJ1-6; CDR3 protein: CASSQERRTGGNSPLHF; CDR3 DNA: TGTGCCAGCAGCCAAGAGCGAAGGACAGGGGGGAACTCACCCCTCCACTTT
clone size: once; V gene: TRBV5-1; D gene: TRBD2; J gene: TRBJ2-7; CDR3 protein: CASSLRLAGGYEQYF; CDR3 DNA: TGCGCCAGCAGCCTTAGACTAGCGGGGGGCTACGAGCAGTACTTC
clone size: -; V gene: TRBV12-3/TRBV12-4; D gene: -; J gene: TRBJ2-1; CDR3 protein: CASRQNNEQFF; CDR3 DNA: TGTGCCAGCAGACAGAACAATGAGCAGTTCTTC
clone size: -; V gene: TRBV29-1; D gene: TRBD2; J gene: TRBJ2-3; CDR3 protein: CSVDHSGGPTDTQYF; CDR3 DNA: TGCAGCGTTGATCATAGCGGGGGGCCCACAGATACGCAGTATTTT
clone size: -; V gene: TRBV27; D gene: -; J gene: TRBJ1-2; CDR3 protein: CASSLLGDDSPRGSYGYTF; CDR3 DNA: TGTGCCAGCAGTTTATTAGGGGATGACTCGCCGCGGGGGTCATATGGCTACACCTTC
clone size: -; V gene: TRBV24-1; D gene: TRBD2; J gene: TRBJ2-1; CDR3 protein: CATTSSALAGAGNEQFF; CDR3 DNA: TGTGCCACCACCAGTTCGGCCCTAGCGGGGGCAGGGAATGAGCAGTTCTTC
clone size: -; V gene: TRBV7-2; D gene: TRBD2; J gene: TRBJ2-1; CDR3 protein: CASSILAGGSFF; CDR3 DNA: TGTGCCAGCAGCATACTAGCGGGGGGGTCGTTCTTC
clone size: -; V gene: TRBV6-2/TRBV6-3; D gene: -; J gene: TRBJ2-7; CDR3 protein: CASSYRQGNYEQYF; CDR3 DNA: TGTGCCAGCAGTTACAGGCAGGGGAACTACGAGCAGTACTTC
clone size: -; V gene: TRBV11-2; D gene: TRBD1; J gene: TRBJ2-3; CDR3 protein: CASSISGGTGDTQYF; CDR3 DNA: TGTGCCAGCAGCATCTCAGGGGGCACCGGAGATACGCAGTATTTT
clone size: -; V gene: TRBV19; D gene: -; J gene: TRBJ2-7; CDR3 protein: CASSLTGSNEQYF; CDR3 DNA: TGTGCCAGTAGTCTCACAGGGAGCAACGAGCAGTACTTC
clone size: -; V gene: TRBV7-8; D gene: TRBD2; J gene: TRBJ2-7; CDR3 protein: CASSLAERGFWSYEQYF; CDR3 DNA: TGTGCCAGCAGCTTAGCAGAGCGGGGGTTCTGGTCCTACGAGCAGTACTTC
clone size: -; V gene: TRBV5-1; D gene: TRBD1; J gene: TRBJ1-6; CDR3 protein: CASSSGTGGGRSLHF; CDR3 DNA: TGCGCCAGCAGCTCCGGGACAGGGGGCGGTCGGTCCCTCCACTTT
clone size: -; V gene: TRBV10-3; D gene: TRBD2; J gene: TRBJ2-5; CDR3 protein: CAISESGLAGAGGETQYF; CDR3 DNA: TGTGCCATCAGTGAGTCAGGGCTAGCGGGGGCCGGAGGAGAGACCCAGTACTTC
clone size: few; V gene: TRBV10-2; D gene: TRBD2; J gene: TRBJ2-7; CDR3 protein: CASSPGTSGPYEQYF; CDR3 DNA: TGCGCCAGCAGTCCCGGGACTAGCGGACCCTACGAGCAGTACTTC
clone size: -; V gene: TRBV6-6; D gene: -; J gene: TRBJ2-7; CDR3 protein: CASKLSYEQYF; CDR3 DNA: TGTGCCAGCAAGCTATCCTACGAGCAGTACTTC
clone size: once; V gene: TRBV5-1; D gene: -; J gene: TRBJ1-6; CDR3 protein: CASRGAPNSPLHF; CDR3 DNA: TGCGCCAGCAGAGGGGCCCCTAATTCACCCCTCCACTTT
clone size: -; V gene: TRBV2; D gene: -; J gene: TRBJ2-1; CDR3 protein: CASLPDQGGWNEQFF; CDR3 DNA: TGTGCCAGCCTACCCGACCAGGGGGGATGGAATGAGCAGTTCTTC
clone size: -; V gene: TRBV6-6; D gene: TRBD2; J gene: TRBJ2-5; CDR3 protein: CASSYSLRGGRETQYF; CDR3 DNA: TGTGCCAGCAGTTACTCCCTCCGGGGGGGCCGGGAGACCCAGTACTTC
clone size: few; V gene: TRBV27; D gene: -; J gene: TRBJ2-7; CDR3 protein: CASSLSGLGKQYF; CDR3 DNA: TGTGCCAGCAGTTTATCGGGGCTAGGGAAGCAGTACTTC
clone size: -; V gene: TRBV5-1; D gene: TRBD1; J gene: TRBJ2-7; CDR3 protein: CASRQEAGGVYEQYF; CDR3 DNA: TGCGCCAGCAGGCAGGAGGCAGGGGGAGTCTACGAGCAGTACTTC
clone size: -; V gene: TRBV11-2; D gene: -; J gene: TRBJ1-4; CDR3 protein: CASSLVPLNGKLFF; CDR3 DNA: TGTGCCAGCAGCTTAGTTCCTCTGAACGGAAAACTGTTTTTT
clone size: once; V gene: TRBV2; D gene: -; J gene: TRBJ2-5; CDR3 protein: CASSEGQGDRETQYF; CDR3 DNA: TGTGCCAGCAGTGAGGGGCAGGGAGACAGGGAGACCCAGTACTTC
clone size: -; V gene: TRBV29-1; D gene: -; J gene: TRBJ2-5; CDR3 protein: CSVGPSAMTQETQYF; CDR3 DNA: TGCAGCGTTGGTCCTAGCGCGATGACGCAAGAGACCCAGTACTTC
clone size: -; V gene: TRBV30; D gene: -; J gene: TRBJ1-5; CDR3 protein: CAWSGQYNQPQHF; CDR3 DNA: TGTGCCTGGAGTGGGCAGTACAATCAGCCCCAGCATTTT
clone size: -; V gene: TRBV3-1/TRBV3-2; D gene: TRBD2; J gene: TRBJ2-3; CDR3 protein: CASSQALSGGGTDTQYF; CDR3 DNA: TGTGCCAGCAGCCAAGCCCTGTCGGGCGGGGGGACAGATACGCAGTATTTT
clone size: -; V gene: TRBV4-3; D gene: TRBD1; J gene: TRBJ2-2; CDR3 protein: CASSQGTGEITGELFF; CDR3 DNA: TGCGCCAGCAGCCAAGGGACAGGGGAAATCACCGGGGAGCTGTTTTTT
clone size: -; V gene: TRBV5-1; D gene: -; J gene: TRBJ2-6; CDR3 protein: CASSFLQSAGANVLTF; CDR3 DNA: TGCGCCAGCAGCTTCTTACAGTCAGCTGGGGCCAACGTCCTGACTTTC
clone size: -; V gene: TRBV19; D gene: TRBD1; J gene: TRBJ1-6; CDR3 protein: CASTQTGDNSPLHF; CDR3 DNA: TGTGCCAGTACCCAAACAGGGGATAATTCACCCCTCCACTTT
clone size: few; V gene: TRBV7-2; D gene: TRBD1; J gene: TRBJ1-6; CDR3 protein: CASSFPGGDSPLHF; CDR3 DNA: TGTGCCAGCAGCTTCCCAGGGGGCGATTCACCCCTCCACTTT